These T cell receptor beta chains were read from a single sample in a study of glioma-infiltrating T cells after dendritic cell vaccination. Produced via immunoSEQ multiplex PCR; TCRdb's table is partial and in-frame only. The sample lists 80,000 to 100,000 clones; 75% to 85% were seen once. The source was blood, collected before dendritic cell vaccination. Receptors originate from a human donor with glioblastoma. Each CDR3 is given with its conserved first and last residue. D genes are given only for firm matches. Clone size is not always given. Where it is, it says once, few, many or a class for expanded clones.

v_gene	abundance	j_gene	d_gene	CDR3nt	CDR3aa
TRBV18	once	TRBJ1-1	TRBD1	TGTGCCAGCTCACCCGACAGGGGTGGAGGTGAAGCTTTCTTT	CASSPDRGGGEAFF
TRBV7-8	NA	TRBJ2-7	TRBD1	TGTGCCAGCAGCTCAGCCGGGACAGGGACTTCACTCTACGAGCAGTACTTC	CASSSAGTGTSLYEQYF
TRBV4-2	NA	TRBJ2-2	TRBD2	TGTGCCAGCAGCCAAAATTTTCTAGCGGGGGGCCCCGGGGAGCTGTTTTTT	CASSQNFLAGGPGELFF
TRBV5-4	NA	TRBJ2-7	NA	TGTGCCAGCAGCTTCTCCGGGGGGCTGCCCTACGAGCAGTACTTC	CASSFSGGLPYEQYF
TRBV15	NA	TRBJ1-1	TRBD1	TGTGCCACCAGCAGAGGTATAGGGGGCACAACTGAAGCTTTCTTT	CATSRGIGGTTEAFF
TRBV7-6	NA	TRBJ2-2	NA	TGTGCCAGCAGCTTACAGGGCTTGGGCACCGGGGAGCTGTTTTTT	CASSLQGLGTGELFF
TRBV7-3	few	TRBJ2-7	NA	TGTGCCAGCAGCTTAAATCCCCTACCACGGAGCGAGCAGTACTTC	CASSLNPLPRSEQYF
TRBV2	NA	TRBJ1-2	NA	TGTGCCAGCAGTGAGACTGGGTATGGCTACACCTTC	CASSETGYGYTF
TRBV5-1	NA	TRBJ1-2	NA	TGCGCCAGCACCTTGGAGGGGGAGTTGGGCTATGGCTACACCTTC	CASTLEGELGYGYTF
TRBV10-2	NA	TRBJ2-7	TRBD2	TGCGCCAGCAGTGAAATGGGCGGGAGTAGGTACGAGCAGTACTTC	CASSEMGGSRYEQYF
TRBV2	few	TRBJ1-4	TRBD1	TGTGCCAGCAGCAGGGGGATTGATGAAAAACTGTTTTTT	CASSRGIDEKLFF
TRBV5-8	NA	TRBJ2-3	TRBD2	TGTGCCAGCAGCTTGGCCGTGACTAGCGGGACCTCTAGCACAGATACGCAGTATTTT	CASSLAVTSGTSSTDTQYF
TRBV6-6	NA	TRBJ2-2	TRBD1	TGTGCCAGCAACATAAGAGGACAGGGGGCCGGGGAGCTGTTTTTT	CASNIRGQGAGELFF
TRBV7-8	NA	TRBJ2-3	TRBD2	TGTGCCAGCAGCTTAGCGGCTAGCGGGAGCACAGATACGCAGTATTTT	CASSLAASGSTDTQYF
TRBV5-4	NA	TRBJ1-1	NA	TGTGCCAGCAGCCCGGTGGGAGGGGTGAGCACTGAAGCTTTCTTT	CASSPVGGVSTEAFF
TRBV28	few	TRBJ2-7	TRBD1	TGTGCCAGCAGTTTATCGACAGGGGGCGAGCAGTACTTC	CASSLSTGGEQYF
TRBV30	NA	TRBJ2-2	TRBD1	TGTGCCTGGGACAGGGGTAGATTTGGGGGCGTCGGCACCGGGGAGCTGTTTTTT	CAWDRGRFGGVGTGELFF
TRBV6-6	few	TRBJ2-7	TRBD2	TGTGCCAGCAGTTACTCGAGACTAGCATCGGACGAGCAGTACTTC	CASSYSRLASDEQYF
TRBV10-2	NA	TRBJ2-3	NA	TGCGCCAGCAGTGATGCCCAGTGGACAGATACGCAGTATTTT	CASSDAQWTDTQYF
TRBV19	once	TRBJ1-1	NA	TGTGCCAGTAGACGAGGACAGTTGAACACTGAAGCTTTCTTT	CASRRGQLNTEAFF
TRBV18	NA	TRBJ2-7	TRBD1	TGTGCCAGCTCCCCGGGAGCAGGGGGCGAGCGTGAGCAGTACTTC	CASSPGAGGEREQYF
TRBV7-6	NA	TRBJ2-3	NA	TGTGCCAGCAGCTTAGGGGTGGGCGGCACAGATACGCAGTATTTT	CASSLGVGGTDTQYF
TRBV30	NA	TRBJ1-1	TRBD1	TGTGCCTGGAGTGTCGGGACAGTGAACACTGAAGCTTTCTTT	CAWSVGTVNTEAFF
TRBV11-2	few	TRBJ1-1	TRBD1	TGTGCCAGCAGCTTCCCCATCAGGGGGCCAATGAACACTGAAGCTTTCTTT	CASSFPIRGPMNTEAFF
TRBV28	few	TRBJ2-1	NA	TGTGCCAGCAGTCCCATGTTCGGGGAGCAGTTCTTC	CASSPMFGEQFF
TRBV30	NA	TRBJ1-4	NA	TGTGCCTGGAGTTTCGGGGGGGAAAATGAAAAACTGTTTTTT	CAWSFGGENEKLFF